These 20 T cell receptor beta chains were sequenced from one sample in a study of blood T cell repertoires in COVID-19. Some clones are missing from TCRdb's copy, which holds only in-frame ones; the method was immunoSEQ multiplex PCR. The data hold around 71,000 clones, with approximately 80% observed a single time. Sequencing was performed on peripheral blood. Receptors were obtained from a man aged 65 to 79 with acute or convalescent COVID-19.

The chain uses TRBV25-1 and TRBJ2-1; 8 bases match TRBD1. V gave up 2 bases and J gave up 7 bases; unmatched junction bases: 13. CDR1 is MGHDK and CDR2 is SYGVNS in the germline V gene. The CDR3 sequence is 17 residues long. In DNA, the CDR3 is TGTGCCAGCAGTGAAAAGACAGGGGTGGGGGCTAATAATGAGCAGTTCTTC. It is translated as CASSEKTGVGANNEQFF.

This clone was seen just once. The rearrangement links TRBV19 to TRBJ1-2, with D unclear. Germline V gives CDR1 LNHDA, CDR2 SQIVND (reference sequence). The length of the CDR3 is 15 residues. Trimming removed 10 bases from V and 0 bases from J, with 18 bases in between. CDR3 residues: CATIDPGVSNYGYTF. CDR3 bases: TGTGCCACTATAGATCCAGGCGTTTCTAACTATGGCTACACCTTC. Together with reference TRBV19 and TRBJ1-2, the CDR3 gives the full variable domain: DGGITQSPKYLFRKEGQNVTLSCEQNLNHDAMYWYRQDPGQGLRLIYYSQIVNDFQKGDIAEGYSVSREKKESFPLTVTSAQKNPTAFYLCATIDPGVSNYGYTFGSGTRLTVV.

The chain is built from TRBV2 and TRBJ1-2; 7 nucleotides match TRBD1. Germline V CDR1 and CDR2: SNHLY, FYNNEI. The CDR3 runs 14 residues. J was trimmed by 6 bases and V by 3 bases; bases with no gene match: 7. In DNA form, the CDR3 reads TGTGCCAGCAGTGAGCTGGACAGGTACGATGGCTACACCTTC. Protein sequence: CASSELDRYDGYTF.

Notes on this clone: The germline gene is not matched at one end of the junction; a read error may be the cause. The chain carries TRBV24-1 and TRBJ1-1; D is unresolved. Per germline, CDR1 KGHDR and CDR2 SFDVKD. The CDR3 extends over 8 amino acids. CDR3 coding DNA: TGTGCCACCAAACGGTACCTGTGG. The encoded protein is CATKRYLW.

A single count supports this clone. The genes are TRBV3-1 (or the pseudogene TRBV3-2) and TRBJ1-3; 11 nucleotides align to TRBD1. The germline gives CDR1 LGHDT, CDR2 YNNKEL (reference sequence). CDR3 length: 16 residues. V shed 3 bases, J shed 2 bases, and the junction held 3 bases outside the gene matches. The CDR3 reads CASSHSDRGPGNTIYF. The CDR3 nucleotides read TGTGCCAGCAGCCATTCGGACAGGGGGCCTGGAAACACCATATATTTT.

This chain joins TRBV7-2 and TRBJ2-1, with TRBD2 matching 7 bases. With 1 base clipped from V and 3 bases from J, the junction kept 3 bases outside the gene matches. This CDR3 contains 15 residues. CDR1 is SGHTA, CDR2 FQGNSA, per germline. In DNA form, the CDR3 reads TGTGCCAGCAGCTTAGACGGGGGGTTCTACAATGAGCAGTTCTTC. Encoded protein: CASSLDGGFYNEQFF.

The chain employs TRBV18 and TRBJ1-5, with 8 bases fitting TRBD1. The CDR3 is 16 residues long. With V trimmed by 1 base and J by 1 base, 3 bases remained unmatched. From germline, CDR1 is KGHSH and CDR2 LQKENI. The CDR3 region has the DNA TGTGCCAGCTCACCACAGAGGACAGGGAGCAATCAGCCCCAGCATTTT. Encoded protein: CASSPQRTGSNQPQHF.

The chain couples TRBV7-9 to TRBJ2-4; the D is unclear. V was trimmed by 7 bases and J by 8 bases, leaving 12 bases between them. Germline CDR1 reads SEHNR; CDR2 reads FQNEAQ (reference sequence). The CDR3 is made up of 12 amino acids. This CDR3 is CASTRTLDIQYF. The CDR3 DNA reads as TGTGCCAGCACGCGAACTTTGGACATTCAGTACTTC.

This clone was detected only once. For the CDR3, the DNA is TGTGCCAGCAGTATACAGGGAGGGACAGATACGCAGTATTTT. Protein product: CASSIQGGTDTQYF. The rearrangement links TRBV11-1 to TRBJ2-3; D may be TRBD2 (7 bases). Per germline, CDR1 SGHAT and CDR2 FQDESV (reference sequence). Trimming cost V 6 bases and J 3 bases, with 13 bases left between them. This CDR3 has 14 amino acids.

The chain recombines TRBV7-2 with TRBJ2-2; the match to TRBD2 covers 7 bases. Germline V gene data show CDR1 as SGHTA and CDR2 as FQGNSA. This CDR3 has 17 amino acids. After removal of 1 base from V and 5 bases from J, the junction contained 10 bases not matched to a gene. This CDR3 is CASSLVSAGDFTGELFF. The CDR3 DNA follows: TGTGCCAGCAGCTTAGTTTCCGCGGGGGACTTTACCGGGGAGCTGTTTTTT.

The chain is built from TRBV5-1 and TRBJ2-5, with 13 bases fitting TRBD2. The CDR3 sequence is 17 residues long. The V segment lost 0 bases and the J segment 4 bases; nucleotides outside the gene matches: 6. Germline V CDR1 and CDR2: SGHRS, YFSETQ. The CDR3 nucleotides are TGCGCCAGCAGCTTGGGACTAGCGGGAGGTGCGGGAGAGACCCAGTACTTC. Translating it yields CASSLGLAGGAGETQYF.

The chain is built from TRBV10-2 and TRBJ2-5; TRBD1 is a possible D gene (6 bases). V lost 0 bases to trimming and J lost 1 base, with 6 bases between them. This CDR3 has 14 amino acids. Germline loops: CDR1 WSHSY, CDR2 SAAADI. The CDR3 sequence: CASSESTGQETQYF. CDR3 bases: TGCGCCAGCAGTGAGTCGACAGGCCAAGAGACCCAGTACTTC.

The genes are TRBV30 and TRBJ2-7; 9 bases match TRBD1. The ends lost 8 bases at V and 6 bases at J; junction bases unmatched: 5. The CDR3 extends over 11 amino acids. CDR1 is GTSNPN, CDR2 SVGIG, per germline (reference sequence). In DNA, the CDR3 is TGTGCCGGGGACAGGGAGGGCGAGCAGTACTTC. This gives the protein CAGDREGEQYF.

This chain uses TRBV24-1 with TRBJ2-1; 7 bases agree with TRBD2. The CDR3 is made up of 15 amino acids. Trimming removed 2 bases from V and 8 bases from J; junction bases left unmatched: 8. The germline V gene has CDR1 KGHDR and CDR2 SFDVKD. The DNA of the CDR3 is TGTGCCACCAGTGATTCAGGGACTATAGGCGATGAGCAGTTCTTC. This translates into CATSDSGTIGDEQFF.

The chain combines TRBV5-4 with TRBJ2-1; TRBD2 is a possible D gene (6 bases). CDR1 and CDR2 (germline): SGHNT, YYREEE (reference sequence). With 2 bases removed from V and 5 bases from J, the gap between germline ends came to 14 bases. There are 15 residues in the CDR3. The chain's CDR3 is CASSLKKTRNNEQFF. In nucleotides, the CDR3 is TGTGCCAGCAGCTTAAAAAAGACTAGAAACAATGAGCAGTTCTTC.

This clone was recorded only once. The rearrangement links TRBV19 to TRBJ1-2; D call uncertain. The germline V gene encodes CDR1 LNHDA and CDR2 SQIVND (reference sequence). V was shortened by 4 bases and J by 4 bases, with 13 bases between the two germline ends. The CDR3 covers 14 residues. The CDR3 spells CASSNQARLYGYTF. The CDR3 nucleotides read TGTGCCAGTAGTAATCAAGCCCGTCTCTATGGCTACACCTTC.

This clone has more than one count but fewer than ten. The J gene is TRBJ2-1, the V gene TRBV19; D gene uncertain. Per the germline V gene, CDR1 is LNHDA and CDR2 is SQIVND (reference sequence). V lost 3 bases to trimming and J lost 0 bases, with 9 bases between them. There are 15 residues in the CDR3. CDR3 residues: CASSIYESSYNEQFF. The CDR3 DNA follows: TGTGCCAGTAGTATCTATGAAAGCTCCTACAATGAGCAGTTCTTC.

This rearrangement joins TRBV30 to TRBJ2-7, with 12 nucleotides matching TRBD1. CDR3 size: 14 residues. V gave up 6 bases and J gave up 2 bases; unmatched junction bases: 5. The V gene's germline CDR1 is GTSNPN and CDR2 SVGIG (reference sequence). The CDR3 protein is CACRDRGRPYEQYF. The CDR3 DNA reads as TGTGCCTGCCGGGACAGGGGGCGCCCCTACGAGCAGTACTTC. The full variable domain, its missing parts supplied by reference TRBV30 and TRBJ2-7, is SQTIHQWPATLVQPVGSPLSLECTVEGTSNPNLYWYRQAAGRGLQLLFYSVGIGQISSEVPQNLSASRPQDRQFILSSKKLLLSDSGFYLCACRDRGRPYEQYFGPGTRLTVT.

The chain combines TRBV6-1 with TRBJ2-5; the match to TRBD1 covers 7 bases. The germline V gene encodes CDR1 MNHNS and CDR2 SASEGT. Trimming at V came to 5 bases and at J to 1 base, leaving 1 base not matched to a gene. The CDR3 loop spans 13 amino acids. The CDR3 DNA reads TGTGCCAGCAGTCGGGACAGCCAAGAGACCCAGTACTTC. This encodes CASSRDSQETQYF.

The genes are TRBV14 and TRBJ1-1; 7 nucleotides line up with TRBD1. CDR3 size: 16 residues. Germline values: CDR1 SGHDN, CDR2 FVKESK. V shed 4 bases and J 0 bases; nucleotides not matched to a gene: 8. This CDR3 is CASSPTGTEMNTEAFF. CDR3 nucleotide sequence: TGTGCCAGCAGCCCCACCGGGACAGAAATGAACACTGAAGCTTTCTTT.